Following are 8 T cell receptor beta chains from one sample sequenced in a study of cytomegalovirus exposure and HLA in healthy donors. PCR used 60 Vbeta primers and 13 Jbeta primers. Only in-frame clones appear in the TCRdb table, and some are missing; sequencing was by immunoSEQ multiplex PCR. The sample holds 150,000 to 200,000 clones; about 80% are singletons and the top ten take roughly 1.3%. What was sequenced was PBMCs. Every receptor here comes from a man aged 25 to 40 in good health and CMV-seronegative.

The chain couples TRBV7-3 to TRBJ1-1; D unclear. This CDR3 contains 13 residues. Germline V gives CDR1 SGHTA, CDR2 FQGTGA. Trimming removed 6 bases from V and 0 bases from J, with 8 bases in between. CDR3 bases: TGTGCCAGCAGATCCCAGGTGAACACTGAAGCTTTCTTT. Translated, it gives CASRSQVNTEAFF.

The chain has TRBV5-1 and TRBJ2-3; 11 bases agree with TRBD1. The germline V gene has CDR1 SGHRS and CDR2 YFSETQ. CDR3 length: 16 amino acids. Trimming removed 4 bases from V and 4 bases from J; junction bases left unmatched: 8. Written as DNA, the CDR3 is TGCGCCAGCAGCCTTCAACCGGGACAGGGGGCAGATACGCAGTATTTT. This sequence encodes CASSLQPGQGADTQYF.

V gene TRBV7-8 combines with J gene TRBJ2-1; 8 nucleotides match TRBD2. CDR3 size: 13 residues. V gave up 8 bases and J gave up 3 bases; unmatched junction bases: 3. Germline CDR1 is SGHVS and CDR2 is FQNEAQ. In DNA form, the CDR3 reads TGTGCCAGCGGGCGGGGGGACTACAATGAGCAGTTCTTC. Translating it yields CASGRGDYNEQFF. Full variable domain (outside the CDR3, taken from reference TRBV7-8 and TRBJ2-1): GAGVSQSPRYKVAKRGQDVALRCDPISGHVSLFWYQQALGQGPEFLTYFQNEAQLDKSGLPSDRFFAERPEGSVSTLKIQRTQQEDSAVYLCASGRGDYNEQFFGPGTRLTVL.

V gene TRBV7-3 combines with J gene TRBJ2-1; tentatively, D is TRBD2 (6 bases). The V end lost 2 bases, the J end lost 10 bases, and 15 bases lay between the germline ends. The CDR3 runs 14 residues. Germline lookup yields CDR1 SGHTA and CDR2 FQGTGA. CDR3 residues: CASSLGLAFGEQFF. Here the CDR3 DNA reads TGTGCCAGCAGCTTAGGTCTAGCGTTTGGAGAGCAGTTCTTC.

The chain combines TRBV7-9 with TRBJ1-6; D not certain. The germline gives CDR1 SEHNR, CDR2 FQNEAQ (reference sequence). The CDR3 consists of 12 residues. With 4 bases removed from V and 9 bases from J, the gap between germline ends came to 7 bases. CDR3 in amino acids: CASSSTSSPLHF. The CDR3 nucleotides read TGTGCCAGCAGCTCCACCAGTTCACCCCTCCACTTT.

In DNA, the CDR3 is TGCAGCGTTGAAGAGGTAGGGGCCATTCAGTACTTC. Encoded protein: CSVEEVGAIQYF. The V gene is TRBV29-1, the J gene TRBJ2-4, with D possibly being TRBD1 (5 bases). CDR1 SQVTM and CDR2 ANQGSEA come from the germline V gene. V shed 0 bases and J shed 9 bases, with 9 bases lying between them. CDR3 length: 12 amino acids.

The V call is TRBV30, the J call TRBJ1-5; a possible D gene is TRBD1 (6 bases). Trimming cost V 2 bases and J 2 bases, with 13 bases left between them. From germline, CDR1 is GTSNPN and CDR2 SVGIG (reference sequence). CDR3 size: 15 residues. CDR3 sequence: CAWSIGTTGNQPQHF. The CDR3 nucleotides are TGTGCCTGGAGTATCGGGACAACCGGCAATCAGCCCCAGCATTTT.

This rearrangement joins TRBV4-3 to TRBJ2-3; TRBD2 aligns across 12 bases. The J segment lost 2 bases and the V segment lost 4 bases, leaving 4 bases of the junction unmatched. CDR1 and CDR2 from the germline V gene are LGHNA and YSLEER. The CDR3 runs to 16 residues. DNA of the CDR3: TGCGCCAGCAGCCGGCGACTAGCGGGGGACACAGATACGCAGTATTTT. Its protein product is CASSRRLAGDTDTQYF.